This T cell receptor (beta chain) was observed in a study of memory CD4+ T cells and cytomegalovirus serostatus. Study-wide findings and caveats: Each of approximately 73 CMV-associated TCRbeta sequences occurred in one to five individuals.

Single viable CD3+CD4+CD8-CD45RO+ cells were sorted as the memory CD4+ T cells. CMV serostatus came from serum IgG against pp150, pp28, p38, p52. Total CD4+ T cells were enriched by CD4 positive selection. To note about this clone: Its antigen is unknown.

Germline CDR1 and CDR2: SGHVS and FNYEAQ. The CDR3 runs 13 residues. The V end was cut by 5 bases, the J end by 6 bases, with 14 bases between. Using immunoSEQ multiplex PCR, the repertoire was profiled, and TCRdb retains in-frame clones only, with some absent. The data show fewer than 40,000 clones, 65% to 80% seen once. The chain carries TRBV7-6 and TRBJ2-7; D might be TRBD1 or TRBD2, each matching 7 bases. This receptor was taken from an adult in good health and CMV-seropositive. The source material was memory CD4+ T cells from blood. The DNA for the CDR3 is TGTGCCAGCAGCCAGGGGGGAGGGGTCGAGCAGTACTTC. It yields the protein CASSQGGGVEQYF.